This entry lists 29 T cell receptor beta chains sequenced from one sample in a study of cytomegalovirus exposure and HLA in healthy donors. Method: immunoSEQ multiplex PCR; TCRdb's copy keeps in-frame clones and lacks some. The profile shows about 160,000 clones, 89% of them singletons. Sequencing input: PBMCs. The receptor set was obtained from a woman younger than 35 in good health and CMV-seropositive.

The chain links TRBV25-1 to TRBJ1-5, with 8 bases identical to TRBD1. CDR3 length: 15 amino acids. Germline loops: CDR1 MGHDK, CDR2 SYGVNS. V was pared by 2 bases and J by 7 bases, with 7 bases of the junction left unmatched. This CDR3 is CASSESGTGFQPQHF. The CDR3 DNA sequence: TGTGCCAGCAGTGAAAGCGGGACAGGTTTCCAGCCCCAGCATTTT. Complete variable domain (other parts from reference TRBV25-1 and TRBJ1-5): EADIYQTPRYLVIGTGKKITLECSQTMGHDKMYWYQQDPGMELHLIHYSYGVNSTEKGDLSSESTVSRIRTEHFPLTLESARPSHTSQYLCASSESGTGFQPQHFGDGTRLSIL.

V gene TRBV27 combines with J gene TRBJ2-7; TRBD2 agrees at 7 bases. The germline V gene has CDR1 MNHEY and CDR2 SMNVEV (reference sequence). Unmatched junction bases numbered 9, after V lost 4 bases and J lost 3 bases. The CDR3 is 15 amino acids. CDR3 sequence: CASSSPSGSRYEQYF. The CDR3 nucleotides are TGTGCCAGCAGTTCCCCTAGCGGAAGCCGCTACGAGCAGTACTTC.

The rearrangement uses TRBV5-1 and TRBJ1-1; possibly TRBD1 for D (5 bases). The germline V and J ends were trimmed by 2 bases and 1 base, with 12 bases remaining between them. The CDR3 covers 15 residues. Germline lookup yields CDR1 SGHRS and CDR2 YFSETQ. DNA of the CDR3: TGCGCCAGCAGCTTTACGCCAGGGCAGAACACTGAAGCTTTCTTT. This sequence encodes CASSFTPGQNTEAFF.

This clone was counted only a few times. V usage is TRBV15 and J usage is TRBJ2-3, with TRBD1 matching over 8 bases. The CDR3 has 15 residues. Germline V CDR1 and CDR2: LNHNV, YYDKDF (reference sequence). V lost 1 base to trimming and J lost 3 bases; unmatched junction nucleotides: 3. CDR3 DNA: TGTGCCACCAGCAGAGGCCAGGGGGCGACAGATACGCAGTATTTT. Its translation: CATSRGQGATDTQYF.

CDR3 amino acids: CAWEGTAVNEQFF. Here the CDR3 DNA reads TGTGCCTGGGAGGGAACCGCCGTTAATGAGCAGTTCTTC. The rearrangement links TRBV30 to TRBJ2-1, with D tentatively TRBD2 (5 bases). Trimming stripped 5 bases from V and 7 bases from J, with 15 bases between. The germline V gene has CDR1 GTSNPN and CDR2 SVGIG (reference sequence). The CDR3 runs 13 residues.

This rearrangement joins TRBV11-3 to TRBJ2-7; 8 nucleotides align to TRBD1. The CDR3 is 13 residues long. V trimming: 4 bases; J trimming: 3 bases; junction bases outside the gene matches: 2. In germline, CDR1 is SGHNT, CDR2 YENEEA. As DNA, the CDR3 is TGTGCCAGCAGCTCCGGACAGGGCTACGAGCAGTACTTC. Translation: CASSSGQGYEQYF.

This clone was seen once. This sequence joins TRBV5-1 and TRBJ1-5; D remains unclear. V was shortened by 0 bases and J by 1 base, with 8 bases between the two germline ends. Germline-derived CDR1 and CDR2 are SGHRS and YFSETQ. The CDR3 consists of 15 residues. The DNA for the CDR3 is TGCGCCAGCAGCTTGGACCCCGGGAGCAATCAGCCCCAGCATTTT. It codes for CASSLDPGSNQPQHF.

The chain uses TRBV4-1 and TRBJ1-5, with TRBD1 as a possible D gene (5 bases). CDR1 and CDR2 from the germline V gene are MGHRA and YSYEKL. The CDR3 length is 13 residues. V lost 4 bases and J lost 4, with 8 bases in between. The CDR3: CASSPYRNQPQHF. The CDR3 region has the DNA TGCGCCAGCAGCCCCTACAGGAATCAGCCCCAGCATTTT.

CDR3 sequence (DNA): TGTGCCACCAGCAGGGGGGAGGTCCAGAGCACAGATACGCAGTATTTT. Its protein is CATSRGEVQSTDTQYF. The chain links TRBV15 to TRBJ2-3; perhaps TRBD2 as D (6 bases). The V end was cut by 3 bases, the J end by 0 bases, with 13 bases between. This CDR3 region has 16 residues. Germline assignment: CDR1 LNHNV and CDR2 YYDKDF (reference sequence).

This chain uses TRBV27 with TRBJ2-1, with a possible D match to TRBD2 (5 bases). The CDR3 is 14 residues long. In germline, CDR1 is MNHEY, CDR2 SMNVEV (reference sequence). Trimming took 3 bases from V and 6 from J, leaving 12 bases between them. CDR3 sequence: CASSFVARVNEQFF. For the CDR3, the DNA is TGTGCCAGCAGTTTCGTTGCGAGGGTCAATGAGCAGTTCTTC.

The V call is TRBV30, the J call TRBJ2-2; D is unclear. Trimming pared 2 bases from V and 3 bases from J, leaving 7 bases between. The CDR3 contains 13 residues. CDR1 is GTSNPN and CDR2 is SVGIG in the germline V gene (reference sequence). Here the CDR3 DNA reads TGTGCCTGGAGTTACAGATACACCGGGGAGCTGTTTTTT. It yields the protein CAWSYRYTGELFF. Looking up the rest from reference TRBV30 and TRBJ2-2 gives the full variable domain: SQTIHQWPATLVQPVGSPLSLECTVEGTSNPNLYWYRQAAGRGLQLLFYSVGIGQISSEVPQNLSASRPQDRQFILSSKKLLLSDSGFYLCAWSYRYTGELFFGEGSRLTVL.

This chain links TRBV9 with TRBJ1-3; TRBD1 matches at 8 bases. The CDR3 totals 17 residues. Germline V gene lookup returns CDR1 SGDLS and CDR2 YYNGEE. V shed 0 bases and J 0 bases; nucleotides not matched to a gene: 5. The CDR3 here is CASSVALDRDSGNTIYF. In nucleotides, the CDR3 is TGTGCCAGCAGCGTAGCATTGGACAGGGACTCTGGAAACACCATATATTTT.

The V gene is TRBV29-1, the J gene TRBJ2-5, with D uncertain. V lost 6 bases and J 5 bases, leaving 13 bases between the germline ends. This CDR3 has 12 amino acids. Germline V gene data show CDR1 as SQVTM and CDR2 as ANQGSEA. In nucleotides, the CDR3 is TGCAGCGTCGCCCGAGGTGAGGAGACCCAGTACTTC. It encodes CSVARGEETQYF.

The gene calls are TRBV7-8 and TRBJ1-2; D possibly corresponds to TRBD1 (6 bases). V lost 5 bases to trimming and J lost 8 bases, with 18 bases between them. The CDR3 spans 14 residues. The V gene's germline CDR1 is SGHVS and CDR2 FQNEAQ. The CDR3 protein is CASSSRGSLGGYTF. The CDR3 DNA reads as TGTGCCAGCAGCAGCAGGGGTAGTCTGGGCGGCTACACCTTC.

V usage is TRBV9 and J usage is TRBJ2-1; 7 bases fit TRBD2. CDR1 and CDR2 (germline): SGDLS, YYNGEE. The CDR3 has 15 residues. The junction had 9 bases not matched to a gene; V was cut back by 4 bases and J by 5 bases. As DNA, the CDR3 is TGTGCCAGCAGCCCGACTAGCTCGCCAAACAATGAGCAGTTCTTC. This encodes CASSPTSSPNNEQFF.

The genes are TRBV6-5 and TRBJ1-1; D is possibly TRBD1 (6 bases). The CDR3 totals 13 residues. CDR1 MNHEY and CDR2 SVGAGI come from the germline V gene. V shed 7 bases and J shed 10 bases, with 19 bases lying between them. CDR3 sequence reads: CASTYGGSGVAFF. In DNA, the CDR3 is TGTGCCAGCACCTACGGGGGGTCAGGGGTAGCTTTCTTT.

CDR3: CASRADRGRTGELFF. The CDR3 DNA follows: TGTGCCAGCAGAGCCGACAGGGGGCGAACCGGGGAGCTGTTTTTT. This chain uses TRBV6-5 with TRBJ2-2; 10 nucleotides line up with TRBD1. V gave up 6 bases and J gave up 5 bases; unmatched junction bases: 6. The CDR3 contains 15 residues. Germline assignment: CDR1 MNHEY and CDR2 SVGAGI.

The V gene is TRBV9, the J gene TRBJ1-1; the D gene is possibly TRBD1 (6 bases). CDR1 SGDLS and CDR2 YYNGEE come from the germline V gene. V lost 4 bases and J lost 8, with 18 bases in between. There are 14 residues in the CDR3. CDR3 nucleotide sequence: TGTGCCAGCAGCCCACCCTCGGGACACCGAGAAGCTTTCTTT. Protein sequence: CASSPPSGHREAFF. The full variable domain, completed using reference TRBV9 and TRBJ1-1, is DSGVTQTPKHLITATGQRVTLRCSPRSGDLSVYWYQQSLDQGLQFLIQYYNGEERAKGNILERFSAQQFPDLHSELNLSSLELGDSALYFCASSPPSGHREAFFGQGTRLTVV.

V gene TRBV5-6 combines with J gene TRBJ2-3; 8 nucleotides align to TRBD1. Germline V lookup: CDR1 SGHDT, CDR2 YYEEEE. The CDR3 has 17 residues. The J segment lost 5 bases and the V segment lost 4 bases, leaving 15 bases of the junction unmatched. The CDR3 nucleotides are TGTGCCAGCAGCGGAGCTTACCGGGACAGGTCCAGAGATACGCAGTATTTT. It yields the protein CASSGAYRDRSRDTQYF.

The sample holds a few counts of this clone. This rearrangement joins TRBV20-1 to TRBJ2-5, with no clear D. CDR1 and CDR2 from the germline V gene are DFQATT and SNEGSKA (reference sequence). This CDR3 contains 11 residues. V lost 5 bases, J lost 8 bases, and 12 bases lay in between. CDR3: CSAPSMATQYF. Here the CDR3 DNA reads TGCAGTGCTCCATCGATGGCTACCCAGTACTTC.

The rearrangement joins TRBV7-9 to TRBJ2-5; tentative D call: TRBD1 (6 bases). Germline V CDR1 and CDR2: SEHNR, FQNEAQ (reference sequence). This CDR3 contains 17 residues. Deletions cut 2 bases from V and 4 bases from J, with 20 bases between. The CDR3 nucleotides read TGTGCCAGCAGCTTATTCCGCACAGGGCGAGGGGGAGAGACCCAGTACTTC. Translating it yields CASSLFRTGRGGETQYF.

This chain joins TRBV28 and TRBJ1-3, with D unresolved. Per germline, CDR1 MDHEN and CDR2 SYDVKM. The CDR3 is 13 amino acids. The V end lost 6 bases, the J end lost 2 bases, and 8 bases lay between the germline ends. The CDR3 region has the DNA TGTGCCAGCAGGCTTAGCACTGGAAACACCATATATTTT. This sequence encodes CASRLSTGNTIYF. Using reference TRBV28 and TRBJ1-3 for the parts outside the CDR3, the full variable domain is DVKVTQSSRYLVKRTGEKVFLECVQDMDHENMFWYRQDPGLGLRLIYFSYDVKMKEKGDIPEGYSVSREKKERFSLILESASTNQTSMYLCASRLSTGNTIYFGEGSWLTVV.

The rearrangement joins TRBV10-2 to TRBJ1-2; TRBD1 might be the D (6 bases). V was shortened by 0 bases and J by 2 bases, with 13 bases between the two germline ends. The V gene's germline CDR1 is WSHSY and CDR2 SAAADI. The CDR3 totals 16 residues. In nucleotides, the CDR3 is TGCGCCAGCAGTGAGTCGAGGGGGGGCGGGAACTATGGCTACACCTTC. As protein: CASSESRGGGNYGYTF.

The gene calls are TRBV28 and TRBJ2-7; 11 positions match TRBD1. Germline V lookup: CDR1 MDHEN, CDR2 SYDVKM. J lost 3 bases, V lost 11 bases, and 12 bases had no gene match. The CDR3 is 15 residues long. The CDR3 spells CAGAGGQGVVYEQYF. The CDR3 region has the DNA TGTGCCGGCGCGGGGGGACAGGGGGTCGTCTACGAGCAGTACTTC.

The genes are TRBV9 and TRBJ1-2; D perhaps matches TRBD1 (5 bases). Germline-derived CDR1 and CDR2 are SGDLS and YYNGEE. The CDR3 spans 13 residues. V gave up 3 bases and J gave up 5 bases, with 11 bases separating them. CDR3 protein: CASSAPEGYGYTF. CDR3 nucleotide sequence: TGTGCCAGCAGCGCTCCGGAGGGGTATGGCTACACCTTC.

This clone was seen once. Other DNA sequences in this sample translate to the same CDR3. The chain has TRBV6-4 and TRBJ2-3, with 9 nucleotides matching TRBD2. The CDR3 runs to 14 residues. The V gene end was trimmed by 2 bases and the J gene end by 6 bases; junction bases not matched to a gene: 3. CDR1 and CDR2 from the germline V gene are MRHNA and SNTAGT. The CDR3 sequence: CASSDGSGSDTQYF. CDR3 DNA: TGTGCCAGCAGTGACGGTAGCGGGAGTGATACGCAGTATTTT.

This clone was picked up one time. V and J are TRBV18 and TRBJ2-3, with 13 bases fitting TRBD2. The V gene end was trimmed by 8 bases and the J gene end by 0 bases; junction bases not matched to a gene: 5. Germline CDR1 is KGHSH and CDR2 is LQKENI. This CDR3 contains 16 residues. The CDR3 DNA is TGTGCCAGCAGAGGGACTAGCGGGGTGAGCACAGATACGCAGTATTTT. It specifies CASRGTSGVSTDTQYF.

The chain uses TRBV7-9 and TRBJ2-2; possibly TRBD2 for D (6 bases). V gave up 3 bases and J gave up 0 bases, with 11 bases separating them. This CDR3 is built from 16 residues. CDR1 and CDR2 (germline): SEHNR, FQNEAQ (reference sequence). The chain's CDR3 is CASSFTSRANTGELFF. The CDR3 DNA follows: TGTGCCAGCAGCTTTACTAGCAGAGCGAACACCGGGGAGCTGTTTTTT.

V is TRBV9 and J is TRBJ1-4, with D unclear. V gave up 4 bases and J gave up 7 bases, with 17 bases separating them. The CDR3 has 15 residues. Per the germline V gene, CDR1 is SGDLS and CDR2 is YYNGEE. The CDR3 spells CASSLLGGVGEKLFF. Written as DNA, the CDR3 is TGTGCCAGCAGCCTCCTGGGAGGAGTTGGTGAAAAACTGTTTTTT.